In this sample, the clone carrying this T cell receptor (beta chain) turned up a few times. Germline assignment: CDR1 SEHNR and CDR2 FQNEAQ (reference sequence). With 5 bases clipped from V and 7 bases from J, the junction kept 13 bases outside the gene matches. The length of the CDR3 is 15 residues. As handled by the study authors: Reference gene primer amplification gave estimated nucleated cell counts. Produced via immunoSEQ multiplex PCR; TCRdb's table is partial and in-frame only. That table furnishes V, J and clone size, whereas the DNA furnished D and trimming. The table records about 59,000 clones, 91% of them present only once. This entry is derived from a study of blood T cell repertoires in COVID-19. About the research overall: Acute and convalescent COVID-19 samples came from the United States, Italy and Spain. Nucleic acid was either cDNA or gDNA, and it came from T cells, B-cell-depleted T cells, or PBMCs.

The rearrangement links TRBV7-9 to TRBJ1-2; 7 bases are a match to TRBD1. The sequence was collected from a human donor in a cohort sampled during active COVID-19. Sequencing input: peripheral blood. The CDR3 reads CASSEIQGSLVGYTF. The CDR3, as DNA: TGTGCCAGCAGCGAAATACAGGGGAGTCTGGTTGGCTACACCTTC.